This paragraph reports one TCR beta chain. This entry comes from a study of blood T cell repertoires in COVID-19. In the study overall: Sites in the United States, Italy and Spain provided acute and convalescent COVID-19 samples. Sources were T cells, B-cell-depleted T cells, or PBMCs; the material itself was cDNA or gDNA.

The CDR3 has 15 amino acids. Per germline, CDR1 MNHEY and CDR2 SMNVEV (reference sequence). V shed 0 bases and J shed 8 bases, with 15 bases lying between them. Original processing methods: Amplified reference gene primers provided the basis for estimating nucleated cell counts. The table came from immunoSEQ multiplex PCR; TCRdb's copy has only in-frame clones and leaves some out. V and J calls and clone size are given by that table; D and trimming were obtained from the DNA. The profile shows about 180,000 clones, over 75% of them singletons. The sequence derives from a man aged 55 to 70 with acute or convalescent COVID-19. Material for sequencing was peripheral blood. The chain uses TRBV27 and TRBJ2-3; a weak D match, TRBD2 (5 bases). CDR3 in amino acids: CASSLSPLTAGTQYF. DNA of the CDR3: TGTGCCAGCAGTTTATCCCCCCTGACTGCGGGTACGCAGTATTTT.